A single sample gave rise to the 6 T cell receptor beta chains below, sequenced in a study of T cell repertoires in cytomegalovirus infection. These receptors' targets are unknown. TCRdb re-derived calls from the reads in MiXCR, one entry per CDR3 protein. Found here are around 430,000 distinct CDR3 sequences, about two fifths of them singletons; the top ten hold 43%. Material: cultured PBMCs, obtained from culture after CMV antigen stimulation. These receptors originate from a human donor in good health (CMV status not recorded). Some clones in this sample may be carry-over from other donors' samples.

The chain couples TRBV11-2 to TRBJ1-1, with 8 nucleotides matching TRBD1. Germline V lookup: CDR1 SGHAT, CDR2 FQNNGV. V lost 3 bases and J lost 5; bases outside the gene matches: 5. This CDR3 contains 14 residues. CDR3 in DNA: TGTGCCAGCAGCTTGGGCAGGGGGCTGACTGAAGCTTTCTTT. Its translation: CASSLGRGLTEAFF.

This chain links TRBV20-1 with TRBJ2-2; 8 bases match TRBD1. V shed 1 base and J 2 bases; nucleotides not matched to a gene: 6. CDR1 and CDR2 from the germline V gene are DFQATT and SNEGSKA (reference sequence). The CDR3 consists of 16 residues. The DNA for the CDR3 is TGCAGTGCTAGAGCCACAGGGGGATTCAACACCGGGGAGCTGTTTTTT. This encodes CSARATGGFNTGELFF.

This chain joins TRBV28 and TRBJ2-7; 9 nucleotides line up with TRBD2. This CDR3 region has 18 residues. The V gene's germline CDR1 is MDHEN and CDR2 SYDVKM. Trimming removed 2 bases from V and 2 bases from J; junction bases left unmatched: 13. The CDR3 DNA is TGTGCCAGCAGTTTACGGACCTATAGCGGGGGCTCAACCTACGAGCAGTACTTC. Protein sequence: CASSLRTYSGGSTYEQYF.

Only a few counts were recorded for this clonotype. This chain connects TRBV4-2 to TRBJ2-5, with D possibly matching TRBD1 (6 bases). Germline V gene data show CDR1 as LGHNA and CDR2 as YNFKEQ. The V gene lost 4 bases and the J gene lost 3 bases, with 21 bases spanning the gap. The CDR3 length is 17 residues. CDR3 region: CASSPGNRGGTEETQYF. DNA for the CDR3: TGTGCCAGCAGCCCAGGCAACCGAGGGGGTACGGAAGAGACCCAGTACTTC.

The rearrangement uses TRBV3-1 and TRBJ2-5; 7 bases fit TRBD2. CDR1 is LGHDT, CDR2 YNNKEL, per germline (reference sequence). After removal of 8 bases from V and 7 bases from J, the junction contained 10 bases not matched to a gene. The CDR3 covers 13 residues. CDR3 DNA sequence: TGTGCCAGCGGTCTAGCGGTCGGGCGGACCCAGTACTTC. Its protein is CASGLAVGRTQYF.

This clonotype was observed a handful of times. V gene TRBV6-2 or TRBV6-3 combines with J gene TRBJ2-3; weak D call: TRBD2 (5 bases). Germline V gives CDR1 MNHEY, CDR2 SVGEGT. Trimming removed 6 bases at V and 1 base at J, with 14 bases between. The CDR3 has 15 amino acids. The CDR3 coding sequence is TGTGCCAGCAGCCACCCCTCGCGGGGCACAGATACGCAGTATTTT. Its translation: CASSHPSRGTDTQYF.